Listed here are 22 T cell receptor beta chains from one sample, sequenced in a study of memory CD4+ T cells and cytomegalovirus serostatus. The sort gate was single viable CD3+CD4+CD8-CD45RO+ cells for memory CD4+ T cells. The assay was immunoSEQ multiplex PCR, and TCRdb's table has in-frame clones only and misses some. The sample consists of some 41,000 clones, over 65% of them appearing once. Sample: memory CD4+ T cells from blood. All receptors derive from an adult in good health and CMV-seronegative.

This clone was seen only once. CDR3 DNA: TGTGCCAGCAGCTTTGGTGCCGGGACAGGGCCAGATACGCAGTATTTT. Its translation is CASSFGAGTGPDTQYF. The chain combines TRBV5-6 with TRBJ2-3, with TRBD1 matching over 9 bases. Trimming cost V 2 bases and J 4 bases; bases outside gene matches: 8. Germline-derived CDR1 and CDR2 are SGHDT and YYEEEE. The CDR3 consists of 16 residues. Drawing the rest from reference TRBV5-6 and TRBJ2-3, the complete variable domain is DAGVTQSPTHLIKTRGQQVTLRCSPKSGHDTVSWYQQALGQGPQFIFQYYEEEERQRGNFPDRFSGHQFPNYSSELNVNALLLGDSALYLCASSFGAGTGPDTQYFGPGTRLTVL.

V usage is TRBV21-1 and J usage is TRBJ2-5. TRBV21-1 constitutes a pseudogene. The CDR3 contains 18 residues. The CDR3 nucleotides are TGTGCCAGCACCATAACCCGGGACGGAGATGAGGTGGAAGAGACCCAGTACTTC. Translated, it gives CASTITRDGDEVEETQYF.

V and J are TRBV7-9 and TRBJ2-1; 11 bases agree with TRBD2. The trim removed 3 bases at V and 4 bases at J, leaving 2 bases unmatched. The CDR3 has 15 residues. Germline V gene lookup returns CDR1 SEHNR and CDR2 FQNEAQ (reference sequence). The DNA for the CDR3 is TGTGCCAGCAGCTTGACTAGCGGGGAATACAATGAGCAGTTCTTC. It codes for CASSLTSGEYNEQFF.

The CDR3 loop reads CASSQKTGGGKQADTQYF. The CDR3 coding sequence is TGTGCCAGCAGCCAGAAGACAGGGGGCGGTAAACAGGCAGATACGCAGTATTTT. This chain links TRBV7-9 with TRBJ2-3, with 10 bases identical to TRBD1. Germline values: CDR1 SEHNR, CDR2 FQNEAQ (reference sequence). V shed 5 bases, J shed 4 bases, and the junction held 15 bases outside the gene matches. This CDR3 contains 18 residues. Full variable domain (missing parts from reference TRBV7-9 and TRBJ2-3): DTGVSQNPRHKITKRGQNVTFRCDPISEHNRLYWYRQTLGQGPEFLTYFQNEAQLEKSRLLSDRFSAERPKGSFSTLEIQRTEQGDSAMYLCASSQKTGGGKQADTQYFGPGTRLTVL.

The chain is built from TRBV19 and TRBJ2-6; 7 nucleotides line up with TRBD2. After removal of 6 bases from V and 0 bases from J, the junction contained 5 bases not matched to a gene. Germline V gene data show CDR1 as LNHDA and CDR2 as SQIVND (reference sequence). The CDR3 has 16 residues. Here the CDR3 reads CASSVGGSSGANVLTF. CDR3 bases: TGTGCCAGTAGCGTGGGGGGGTCCTCTGGGGCCAACGTCCTGACTTTC.

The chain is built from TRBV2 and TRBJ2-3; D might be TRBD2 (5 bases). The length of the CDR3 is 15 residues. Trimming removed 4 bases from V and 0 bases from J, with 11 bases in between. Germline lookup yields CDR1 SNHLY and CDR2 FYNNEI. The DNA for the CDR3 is TGTGCCAGCAGTGGTCGGGATCTAAGCACAGATACGCAGTATTTT. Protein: CASSGRDLSTDTQYF.

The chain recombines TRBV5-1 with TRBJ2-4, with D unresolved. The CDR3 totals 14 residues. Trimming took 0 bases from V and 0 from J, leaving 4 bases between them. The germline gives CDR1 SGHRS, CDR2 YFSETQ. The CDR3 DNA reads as TGCGCCAGCAGCTTGGGGGTAGCCAAAAACATTCAGTACTTC. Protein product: CASSLGVAKNIQYF.

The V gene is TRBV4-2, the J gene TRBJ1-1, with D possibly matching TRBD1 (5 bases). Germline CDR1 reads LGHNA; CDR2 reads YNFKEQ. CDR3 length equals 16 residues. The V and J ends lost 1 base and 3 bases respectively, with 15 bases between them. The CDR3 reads CASSQGGNAEDTEAFF. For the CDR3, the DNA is TGTGCCAGCAGCCAAGGGGGCAATGCGGAGGACACTGAAGCTTTCTTT.

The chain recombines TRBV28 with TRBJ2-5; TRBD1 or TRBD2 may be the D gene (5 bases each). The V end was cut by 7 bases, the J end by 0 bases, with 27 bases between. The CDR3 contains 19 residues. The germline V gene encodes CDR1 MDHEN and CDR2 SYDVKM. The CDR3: CASTPFLSLRGKNQETQYF. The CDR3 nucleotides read TGTGCCAGCACCCCGTTCCTATCATTGAGGGGTAAGAACCAAGAGACCCAGTACTTC.

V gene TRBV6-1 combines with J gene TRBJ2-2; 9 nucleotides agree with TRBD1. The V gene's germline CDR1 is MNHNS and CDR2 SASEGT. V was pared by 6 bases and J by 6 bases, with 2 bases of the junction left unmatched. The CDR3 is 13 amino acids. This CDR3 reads CASRRTGAGELFF. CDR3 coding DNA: TGTGCCAGCAGGAGGACAGGGGCCGGGGAGCTGTTTTTT.

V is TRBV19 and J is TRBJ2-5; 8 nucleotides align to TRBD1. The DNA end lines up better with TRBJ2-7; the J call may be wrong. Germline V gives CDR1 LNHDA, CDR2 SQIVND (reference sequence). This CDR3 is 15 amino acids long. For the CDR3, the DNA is TGTGCCAGTAGCCGAGGGACAGGTGAGGACTACGAGCAGTACTTC. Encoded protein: CASSRGTGEDYEQYF.

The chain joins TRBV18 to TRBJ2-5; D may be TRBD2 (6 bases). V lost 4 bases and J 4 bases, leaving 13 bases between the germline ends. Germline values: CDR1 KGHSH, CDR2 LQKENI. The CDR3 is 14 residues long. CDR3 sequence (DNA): TGTGCCAGCTCACAAACCGGGACTGGAGAGACCCAGTACTTC. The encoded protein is CASSQTGTGETQYF.

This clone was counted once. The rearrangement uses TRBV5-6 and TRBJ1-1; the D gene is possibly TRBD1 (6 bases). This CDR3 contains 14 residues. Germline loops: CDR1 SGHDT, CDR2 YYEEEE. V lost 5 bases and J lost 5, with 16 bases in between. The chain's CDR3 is CASSWVGGGTEAFF. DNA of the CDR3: TGTGCCAGCAGTTGGGTGGGGGGCGGAACTGAAGCTTTCTTT.

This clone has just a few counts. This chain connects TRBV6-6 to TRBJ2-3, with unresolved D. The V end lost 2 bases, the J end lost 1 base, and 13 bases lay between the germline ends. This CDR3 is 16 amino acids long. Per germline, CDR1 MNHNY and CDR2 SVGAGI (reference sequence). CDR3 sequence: CASSYPPSQRTDTQYF. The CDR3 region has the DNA TGTGCCAGCAGTTACCCCCCTAGTCAGCGCACAGATACGCAGTATTTT.

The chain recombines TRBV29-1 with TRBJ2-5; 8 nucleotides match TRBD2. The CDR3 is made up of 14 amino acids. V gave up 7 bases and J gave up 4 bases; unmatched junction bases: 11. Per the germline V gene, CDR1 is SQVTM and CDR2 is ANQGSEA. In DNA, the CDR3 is TGCAGCGCCGACCCGGCGGGAGGAGGAGAGACCCAGTACTTC. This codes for CSADPAGGGETQYF. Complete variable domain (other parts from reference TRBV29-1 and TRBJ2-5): SAVISQKPSRDICQRGTSLTIQCQVDSQVTMMFWYRQQPGQSLTLIATANQGSEATYESGFVIDKFPISRPNLTFSTLTVSNMSPEDSSIYLCSADPAGGGETQYFGPGTRLLVL.

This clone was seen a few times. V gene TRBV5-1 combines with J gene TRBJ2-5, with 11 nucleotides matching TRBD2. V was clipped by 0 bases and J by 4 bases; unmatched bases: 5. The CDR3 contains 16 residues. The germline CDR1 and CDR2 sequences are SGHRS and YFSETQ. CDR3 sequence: CASSLDGTSGGETQYF. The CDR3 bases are TGCGCCAGCAGCTTGGACGGGACTAGCGGCGGAGAGACCCAGTACTTC.

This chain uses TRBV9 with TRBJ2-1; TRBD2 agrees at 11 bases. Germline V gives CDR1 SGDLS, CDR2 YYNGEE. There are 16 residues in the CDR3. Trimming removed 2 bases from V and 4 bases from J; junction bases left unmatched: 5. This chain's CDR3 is CASSVGTSGTYNEQFF. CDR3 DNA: TGTGCCAGCAGCGTTGGGACTAGCGGAACTTACAATGAGCAGTTCTTC.

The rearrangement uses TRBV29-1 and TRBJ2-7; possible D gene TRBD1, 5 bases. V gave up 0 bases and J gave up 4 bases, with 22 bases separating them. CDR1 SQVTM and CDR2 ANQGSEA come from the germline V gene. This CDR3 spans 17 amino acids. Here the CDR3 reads CSVEESRMGGKGYEQYF. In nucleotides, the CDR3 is TGCAGCGTTGAAGAGTCCAGAATGGGCGGAAAGGGGTACGAGCAGTACTTC.

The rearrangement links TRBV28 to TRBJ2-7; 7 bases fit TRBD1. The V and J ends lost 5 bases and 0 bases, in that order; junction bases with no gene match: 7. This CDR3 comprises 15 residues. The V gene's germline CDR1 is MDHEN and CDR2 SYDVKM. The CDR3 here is CASSIRDSSSYEQYF. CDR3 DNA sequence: TGTGCCAGCAGTATCCGGGACAGCAGCTCCTACGAGCAGTACTTC.

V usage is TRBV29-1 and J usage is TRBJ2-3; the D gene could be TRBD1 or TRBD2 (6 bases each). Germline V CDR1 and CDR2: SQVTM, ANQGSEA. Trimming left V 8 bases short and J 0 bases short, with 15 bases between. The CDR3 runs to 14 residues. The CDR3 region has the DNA TGCAGCTCTCAAGGGGGAGGTAGCACAGATACGCAGTATTTT. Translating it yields CSSQGGGSTDTQYF.

The CDR3 protein is CASSSDYRGLSGNTIYF. CDR3 nucleotide sequence: TGTGCCAGCAGCTCAGACTACAGGGGGTTATCTGGAAACACCATATATTTT. This chain connects TRBV5-5 to TRBJ1-3, with 8 bases that match TRBD1. Germline V gene sequence: CDR1 SGHKS, CDR2 YYEKEE (reference sequence). Germline trimming cut 3 bases from V and 1 base from J; bases unmatched to any gene: 9. The CDR3 extends over 17 amino acids.

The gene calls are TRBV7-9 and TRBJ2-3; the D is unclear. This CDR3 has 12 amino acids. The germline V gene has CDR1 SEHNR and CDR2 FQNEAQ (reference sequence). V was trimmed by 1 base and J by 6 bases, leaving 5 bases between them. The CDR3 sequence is CASSLEVDTQYF. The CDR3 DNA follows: TGTGCCAGCAGCTTAGAAGTTGATACGCAGTATTTT.